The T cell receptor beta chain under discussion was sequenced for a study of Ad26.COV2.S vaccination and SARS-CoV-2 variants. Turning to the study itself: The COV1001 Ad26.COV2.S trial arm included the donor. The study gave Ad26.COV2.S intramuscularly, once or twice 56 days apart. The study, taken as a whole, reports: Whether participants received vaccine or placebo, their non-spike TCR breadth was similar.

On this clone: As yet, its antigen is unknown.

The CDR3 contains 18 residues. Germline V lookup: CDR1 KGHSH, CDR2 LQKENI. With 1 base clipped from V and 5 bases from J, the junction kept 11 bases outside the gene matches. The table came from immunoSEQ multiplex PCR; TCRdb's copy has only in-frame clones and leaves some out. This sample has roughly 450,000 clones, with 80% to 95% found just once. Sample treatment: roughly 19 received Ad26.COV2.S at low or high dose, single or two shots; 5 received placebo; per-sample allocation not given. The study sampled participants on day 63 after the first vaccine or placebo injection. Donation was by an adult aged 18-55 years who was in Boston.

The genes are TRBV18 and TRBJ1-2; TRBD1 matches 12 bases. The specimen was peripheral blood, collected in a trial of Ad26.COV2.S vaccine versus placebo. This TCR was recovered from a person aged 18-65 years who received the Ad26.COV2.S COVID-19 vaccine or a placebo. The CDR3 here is CASSPQIRDRGRRYGYTF. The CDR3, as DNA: TGTGCCAGCTCACCACAGATAAGGGACAGGGGGCGCCGGTATGGCTACACCTTC.